This T cell receptor beta chain stems from a study of lymphopenia after photon versus proton radiotherapy. Generated by immunoSEQ multiplex PCR, the TCRdb table keeps only in-frame clones and is missing some. The sample lists tens of thousands of clones, about nine tenths occurring once. The ends lost 3 bases at V and 11 bases at J; junction bases unmatched: 8. CDR1 and CDR2 from the germline V gene are KGHSH and LQKENI. This CDR3 has 13 amino acids. Study-wide results and limits: Oligoclonal CD8+ Temra expansion after nadir drove photon patients' diversity drop.

In the case of this clone: Its target is unknown.

This receptor was taken from a woman between 70 and 85 years old with pancreatic cancer. The chain combines TRBV18 with TRBJ2-5; the match to TRBD1 covers 8 bases. This specimen consisted of peripheral blood, obtained from a patient treated with photon-based radiotherapy. The CDR3 sequence is CASSPDRALIQYF. CDR3 in DNA: TGTGCCAGCTCACCGGACAGGGCCCTCATACAGTACTTC.